These T cell receptor beta chains were read from a single sample in a study of blood T cell repertoires in COVID-19. TCRdb's table, derived via immunoSEQ multiplex PCR, lists solely in-frame clones and lacks some. The sample holds around 300,000 clones, 88% seen once. Sequenced material: PBMCs or T cells enriched from blood (not recorded which). These receptors originate from a man between 25 and 39 years old who had recovered from COVID-19. The CDR3 runs from the conserved cysteine through the conserved F or W. Each record gives: V gene, J gene, clone size, D gene, CDR3 DNA, CDR3 protein. A D gene is named only where the DNA matches it firmly. Clone size is not always given. Where it is, it says once, few, many or a class for expanded clones.

v_call: TRBV5-1; j_call: TRBJ1-1; clone_size: -; d_call: -; cdr3_nt: TGCGCCAGCAGCTTGGTGCGGCGCACTGAAGCTTTCTTT; cdr3_aa: CASSLVRRTEAFF
v_call: TRBV13; j_call: TRBJ2-3; clone_size: few; d_call: TRBD1; cdr3_nt: TGTGCCAGCAGCCCCGGACAGGGTTCAGATACGCAGTATTTT; cdr3_aa: CASSPGQGSDTQYF
v_call: TRBV10-3; j_call: TRBJ1-6; clone_size: -; d_call: TRBD1; cdr3_nt: TGTGCCATCAGTGTTCGACAGGGAGATTCACCCCTCCACTTT; cdr3_aa: CAISVRQGDSPLHF
v_call: TRBV12-3/TRBV12-4; j_call: TRBJ1-1; clone_size: -; d_call: -; cdr3_nt: TGTGCCAGCAGCAACCAGGGTTCCACTGAAGCTTTCTTT; cdr3_aa: CASSNQGSTEAFF
v_call: TRBV10-2; j_call: TRBJ1-2; clone_size: -; d_call: TRBD1; cdr3_nt: TGCGCCAGCAGTGTTGACAGGGGCTCTGGCTACACCTTC; cdr3_aa: CASSVDRGSGYTF
v_call: TRBV6-1; j_call: TRBJ1-3; clone_size: -; d_call: -; cdr3_nt: TGTGCCAGCAGTGAAAGGCAGGCGAGTGGAAACACCATATATTTT; cdr3_aa: CASSERQASGNTIYF
v_call: TRBV7-9; j_call: TRBJ2-1; clone_size: -; d_call: TRBD1; cdr3_nt: TGTGCCAGCAGCTTACCGAGACAGGGGGTATCCAATGAGCAGTTCTTC; cdr3_aa: CASSLPRQGVSNEQFF
v_call: TRBV6-6; j_call: TRBJ1-1; clone_size: -; d_call: TRBD1; cdr3_nt: TGTGCCAGCAGACAGGGGGCCGCTGAAGCTTTCTTT; cdr3_aa: CASRQGAAEAFF
v_call: TRBV27; j_call: TRBJ1-4; clone_size: -; d_call: -; cdr3_nt: TGTGCCAGCAGTCCCGGGTCTCATGAAAAACTGTTTTTT; cdr3_aa: CASSPGSHEKLFF
v_call: TRBV28; j_call: TRBJ1-2; clone_size: -; d_call: -; cdr3_nt: TGTGCCAGCAGTTTATTCCTCCTCCGGAGGAGTGGCTACACCTTC; cdr3_aa: CASSLFLLRRSGYTF
v_call: TRBV3-1/TRBV3-2; j_call: TRBJ2-3; clone_size: -; d_call: TRBD1; cdr3_nt: TGTGCCAGCAGCCAGCCCAGGGGACAGGGTTTCACAGATACGCAGTATTTT; cdr3_aa: CASSQPRGQGFTDTQYF
v_call: TRBV4-1; j_call: TRBJ1-5; clone_size: -; d_call: TRBD1; cdr3_nt: TGCGCCAGCAGCCAAGACCCAGGGGGGAGCAATCAGCCCCAGCATTTT; cdr3_aa: CASSQDPGGSNQPQHF
v_call: TRBV19; j_call: TRBJ1-5; clone_size: -; d_call: -; cdr3_nt: TGTGCCAGTAGTATGACACCCTATAGCAATCAGCCCCAGCATTTT; cdr3_aa: CASSMTPYSNQPQHF
v_call: TRBV30; j_call: TRBJ1-6; clone_size: -; d_call: -; cdr3_nt: TGTGCCTGGAGTGTAGGGGGGGATAATTCACCCCTCCACTTT; cdr3_aa: CAWSVGGDNSPLHF
v_call: TRBV2; j_call: TRBJ2-7; clone_size: -; d_call: TRBD1; cdr3_nt: TGTGCCAGCAGTGGACAGGGCCTCGGGGAGTACTTC; cdr3_aa: CASSGQGLGEYF
v_call: TRBV28; j_call: TRBJ1-4; clone_size: -; d_call: TRBD1; cdr3_nt: TGTGCCAGCAGTTCGACAGGGGGCGATGAAAAACTGTTTTTT; cdr3_aa: CASSSTGGDEKLFF
v_call: TRBV21-1; j_call: TRBJ2-1; clone_size: -; d_call: -; cdr3_nt: TGTGCCAGCAGCAAAGAACTCGGGACAGGGGGTGTCAATGAGCAGTTCTTC; cdr3_aa: CASSKELGTGGVNEQFF
v_call: TRBV19; j_call: TRBJ2-1; clone_size: -; d_call: TRBD1; cdr3_nt: TGTGCCAGTAGCCCGGGACAGAGCTCCTACAATGAGCAGTTCTTC; cdr3_aa: CASSPGQSSYNEQFF
v_call: TRBV11-2; j_call: TRBJ2-5; clone_size: -; d_call: -; cdr3_nt: TGTGCCAGCAGCCCAGACTACAAAGAGACCCAGTACTTC; cdr3_aa: CASSPDYKETQYF
v_call: TRBV11-3; j_call: TRBJ2-3; clone_size: -; d_call: TRBD2; cdr3_nt: TGTGCCAGCAGCTTAGATTCTAGCGGGGACCCGGCGCAGTATTTT; cdr3_aa: CASSLDSSGDPAQYF
v_call: TRBV19; j_call: TRBJ1-6; clone_size: -; d_call: TRBD1; cdr3_nt: TGTGCCAGTGGGACAGTCGTTAATTCACCCCTCCACTTT; cdr3_aa: CASGTVVNSPLHF
v_call: TRBV14; j_call: TRBJ2-2; clone_size: -; d_call: -; cdr3_nt: TGTGCCAGCAGCCAAAGCGGCACCGGGGAGCTGTTTTTT; cdr3_aa: CASSQSGTGELFF
v_call: TRBV21-1; j_call: TRBJ2-5; clone_size: few; d_call: -; cdr3_nt: TGTGCCAGCAGCAAAGTGGGACTTGAAGAGACCCAGTACTTC; cdr3_aa: CASSKVGLEETQYF
v_call: TRBV4-1; j_call: TRBJ1-2; clone_size: -; d_call: -; cdr3_nt: TGCGCCAGCAGCCAAGATTCTGGGGGCGCGTCTCCTGGCTACACCTTC; cdr3_aa: CASSQDSGGASPGYTF
v_call: TRBV5-1; j_call: TRBJ2-2; clone_size: once; d_call: TRBD1; cdr3_nt: TGCGCCAGCAGCTTCCGGGACAGGATTGACGGGGAGCTGTTTTTT; cdr3_aa: CASSFRDRIDGELFF
v_call: TRBV2; j_call: TRBJ2-7; clone_size: -; d_call: TRBD1; cdr3_nt: TGTGCCAGCAGCCCGGACAGGGCCTACGAGCAGTACTTC; cdr3_aa: CASSPDRAYEQYF
v_call: TRBV12-3/TRBV12-4; j_call: TRBJ1-1; clone_size: -; d_call: -; cdr3_nt: TGTGCCAGCAGCTTTTCTTACACTGAAGCTTTCTTT; cdr3_aa: CASSFSYTEAFF
v_call: TRBV20-1; j_call: TRBJ2-1; clone_size: many; d_call: -; cdr3_nt: TGCAGTGCTAGTCAGGGGATAAACAATGAGCAGTTCTTC; cdr3_aa: CSASQGINNEQFF
v_call: TRBV28; j_call: TRBJ1-5; clone_size: -; d_call: TRBD1; cdr3_nt: TGTGCCAGCAGTTTCTGGGACAGGGGCGATCAGCCCCAGCATTTT; cdr3_aa: CASSFWDRGDQPQHF
v_call: TRBV27; j_call: TRBJ1-2; clone_size: -; d_call: -; cdr3_nt: TGTGCCAGCAGTTTCGGGGTCCCGGGTGCATTTGGCTACACCTTC; cdr3_aa: CASSFGVPGAFGYTF
v_call: TRBV28; j_call: TRBJ1-1; clone_size: -; d_call: -; cdr3_nt: TGTGCCAGCAGTCCTTCGGGTAAAGCTTTCTTT; cdr3_aa: CASSPSGKAFF
v_call: TRBV12-5; j_call: TRBJ1-2; clone_size: -; d_call: TRBD1; cdr3_nt: TGTGCTAGTGGCCAATCCGGGACAGCCGCGGTCTATGGCTACACCTTC; cdr3_aa: CASGQSGTAAVYGYTF
v_call: TRBV7-9; j_call: TRBJ2-7; clone_size: -; d_call: -; cdr3_nt: TGTGCCAGCAGCTTACTAGGGTCGGGATACGAGCAGTACTTC; cdr3_aa: CASSLLGSGYEQYF
v_call: TRBV9; j_call: TRBJ1-6; clone_size: -; d_call: -; cdr3_nt: TGTGCCAGCAGCGTACCGGATAATTCACCCCTCCACTTT; cdr3_aa: CASSVPDNSPLHF
v_call: TRBV5-3; j_call: TRBJ2-3; clone_size: -; d_call: -; cdr3_nt: TGTGCCAGAAGCGTGGACAAAGGCACAGATACGCAGTATTTT; cdr3_aa: CARSVDKGTDTQYF
v_call: TRBV6-1; j_call: TRBJ2-1; clone_size: few; d_call: TRBD2; cdr3_nt: TGTGCCAGCAGTGAACGGACTAGCGGCTACAATGAGCAGTTCTTC; cdr3_aa: CASSERTSGYNEQFF
v_call: TRBV13; j_call: TRBJ2-3; clone_size: -; d_call: -; cdr3_nt: TGTGCCAGCAGCCCTCGGGACTCGGGGGTGGGTACGCAGTATTTT; cdr3_aa: CASSPRDSGVGTQYF
v_call: TRBV28; j_call: TRBJ1-5; clone_size: -; d_call: TRBD1; cdr3_nt: TGTGCCAGCAGTCCTCGGTACAGGGGTCGTAATCAGCCCCAGCATTTT; cdr3_aa: CASSPRYRGRNQPQHF
v_call: TRBV19; j_call: TRBJ2-6; clone_size: -; d_call: -; cdr3_nt: TGTGCCAGTAGATTGACAGGCCGAACGAGCTCTGGGGCCAACGTCCTGACTTTC; cdr3_aa: CASRLTGRTSSGANVLTF
v_call: TRBV18; j_call: TRBJ1-5; clone_size: -; d_call: TRBD1; cdr3_nt: TGTGCCAGCTCACCGGGGACAGGGGATCAGCCCCAGCATTTT; cdr3_aa: CASSPGTGDQPQHF
v_call: TRBV7-9; j_call: TRBJ2-3; clone_size: once; d_call: -; cdr3_nt: TGTGCCTCTGAGTTGACAGATACGCAGTATTTT; cdr3_aa: CASELTDTQYF
v_call: TRBV5-5; j_call: TRBJ2-3; clone_size: -; d_call: TRBD1; cdr3_nt: TGTGCCAGCAGCTTGGCCAGACAGGGCCCAGATACGCAGTATTTT; cdr3_aa: CASSLARQGPDTQYF